Reported below is one TCR beta chain. TCRdb itself ran the 5' RACE reads through MiXCR, one entry per CDR3 protein. The repertoire holds 450,000 or so distinct CDR3 sequences, with about 24% as singletons. The sample is drawn from a study of identical twins. Germline V lookup: CDR1 SGDLS, CDR2 YYNGEE. The CDR3 spans 15 residues. Trimming cost V 4 bases and J 6 bases; bases outside gene matches: 7. This sample was shared with a second study, whose subject was T cells expressing NK-cell markers.

The rearrangement joins TRBV9 to TRBJ2-1, with 10 bases fitting TRBD1. The sequence derives from a woman between 18 and 30 years old in good health. Sequencing input: CD4+ T cells sorted from blood. In DNA form, the CDR3 reads TGTGCCAGCAGCATCCGGGACAGGGGAGGCAATGAGCAGTTCTTC. Translated: CASSIRDRGGNEQFF.